This TCR beta chain derives from a study of T cell responses to AZD1222 COVID-19 vaccine. Overall study: The study pooled second doses at about 4 or about 12 weeks.

Trimming left V 0 bases short and J 4 bases short, with 9 bases between. Germline assignment: CDR1 GTSNPN and CDR2 SVGIG (reference sequence). This CDR3 contains 14 residues. Study results and limitations: Vaccine-related CD4 TCRs covered spike, predominating at 160-218 and 743-854. Clonal diversity was possibly underestimated; the donors were predominantly white British and more often female. Spike-specific TCR breadth and depth were elevated following two AZD1222 doses.

This clone has more than one count but fewer than ten. Its antigen is still unknown. TCRdb's copy holds only in-frame clones and misses some; the assay was immunoSEQ multiplex PCR. The data hold 95,000 to 150,000 clones, with around nine tenths observed a single time. The input for sequencing was peripheral blood, taken on day 0 of AZD1222 vaccination. This receptor was taken from an adult in good health. The chain joins TRBV30 to TRBJ2-2; D is undetermined. The CDR3 DNA sequence: TGTGCCTGGAGTGTAAGGACCATCACCGGGGAGCTGTTTTTT. The encoded protein is CAWSVRTITGELFF.